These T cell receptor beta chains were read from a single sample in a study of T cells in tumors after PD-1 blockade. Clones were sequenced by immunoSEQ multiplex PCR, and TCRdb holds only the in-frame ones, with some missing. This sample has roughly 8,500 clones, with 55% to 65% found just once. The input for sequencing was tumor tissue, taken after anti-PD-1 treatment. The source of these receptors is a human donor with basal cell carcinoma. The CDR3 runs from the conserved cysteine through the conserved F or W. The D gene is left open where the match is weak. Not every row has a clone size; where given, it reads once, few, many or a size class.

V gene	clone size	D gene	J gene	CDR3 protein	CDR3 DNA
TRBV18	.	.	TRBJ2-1	CASSPRNEQFF	TGTGCCAGCTCACCCAGGAATGAGCAGTTCTTC
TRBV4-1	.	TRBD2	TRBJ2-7	CASSPFLAGGTLDEQYF	TGCGCCAGCAGCCCCTTCCTAGCGGGGGGGACTTTAGACGAGCAGTACTTC
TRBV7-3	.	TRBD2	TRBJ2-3	CASSLREGDTQYF	TGTGCCAGCAGCTTAAGGGAGGGAGATACGCAGTATTTT
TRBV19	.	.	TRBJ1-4	CASSTGGATNEKLFF	TGTGCCAGTAGTACCGGCGGCGCAACTAATGAAAAACTGTTTTTT
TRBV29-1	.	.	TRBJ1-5	CSVSRAENQPQHF	TGCAGCGTTAGCCGGGCAGAAAATCAGCCCCAGCATTTT
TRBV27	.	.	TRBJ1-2	CASRKGVNYGYTF	TGTGCCAGCAGAAAGGGGGTTAACTATGGCTACACCTTC
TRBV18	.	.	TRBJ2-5	CASSNTHQETQYF	TGTGCCAGCTCTAATACTCATCAAGAGACCCAGTACTTC
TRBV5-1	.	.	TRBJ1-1	CASSLVGTEAFF	TGCGCCAGCAGCTTGGTGGGAACTGAAGCTTTCTTT
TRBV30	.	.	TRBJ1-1	CAWTYLHTEAFF	TGTGCCTGGACTTACCTACACACTGAAGCTTTCTTT
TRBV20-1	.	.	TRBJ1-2	CSARGGDRLYGYTF	TGCAGTGCTCGTGGCGGCGACCGCCTCTATGGCTACACCTTC
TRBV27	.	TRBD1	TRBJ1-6	CASSSNGQGAMNSPLHF	TGTGCCAGCAGTTCAAACGGACAGGGGGCCATGAATTCACCCCTCCACTTT
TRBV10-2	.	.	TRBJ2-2	CASSESSGPVNTGELFF	TGCGCCAGCAGTGAGTCCTCCGGGCCAGTGAACACCGGGGAGCTGTTTTTT
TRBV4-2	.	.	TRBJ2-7	CASSQPPFGGRIPYEQYF	TGTGCCAGCAGCCAACCACCCTTCGGAGGTAGAATTCCATACGAGCAGTACTTC
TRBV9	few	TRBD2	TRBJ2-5	CASSPRGSGVGGETQYF	TGTGCCAGCAGCCCCCGGGGTAGCGGGGTCGGAGGGGAGACCCAGTACTTC
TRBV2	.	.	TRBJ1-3	CASSPRTSGNTIYF	TGTGCCAGCAGCCCTAGGACCTCTGGAAACACCATATATTTT
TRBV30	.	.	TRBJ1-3	CAYTGEGRRSSGNTIYF	TGTGCCTATACCGGGGAGGGACGCAGAAGTTCTGGAAACACCATATATTTT
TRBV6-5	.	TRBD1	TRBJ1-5	CASSYLGQGGTQPQHF	TGTGCCAGCAGTTATTTGGGACAGGGAGGTACTCAGCCCCAGCATTTT
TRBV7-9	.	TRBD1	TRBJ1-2	CASSPGTGYGYTF	TGTGCCAGCAGCCCCGGGACAGGCTATGGCTACACCTTC
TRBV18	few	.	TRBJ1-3	CASSQSSGNTIYF	TGTGCCAGCTCACAGAGCTCTGGAAACACCATATATTTT
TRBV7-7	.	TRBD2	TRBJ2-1	CASSLEASGGGNEQFF	TGTGCTAGCAGCTTAGAGGCTAGCGGGGGGGGGAATGAGCAGTTCTTC
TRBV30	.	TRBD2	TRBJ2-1	CARTSGGYNEQFF	TGTGCCCGGACTAGCGGAGGCTACAATGAGCAGTTCTTC
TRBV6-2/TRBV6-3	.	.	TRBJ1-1	CASSFQQANTEAFF	TGTGCCAGCAGTTTCCAACAGGCGAACACTGAAGCTTTCTTT
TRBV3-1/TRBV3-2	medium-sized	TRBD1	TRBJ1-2	CASSLQGTYGYTF	TGTGCCAGCAGCTTACAGGGGACCTATGGCTACACCTTC
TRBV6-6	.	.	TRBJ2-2	CASIRSGTGELFF	TGTGCCAGCATAAGATCCGGCACCGGGGAGCTGTTTTTT
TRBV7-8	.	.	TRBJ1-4	CASRPSGGNEKLFF	TGTGCCAGCAGACCTAGTGGGGGGAATGAAAAACTGTTTTTT
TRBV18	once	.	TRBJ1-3	CASSSPVFSGNTIYF	TGTGCCAGCTCCTCACCCGTATTCTCTGGAAACACCATATATTTT
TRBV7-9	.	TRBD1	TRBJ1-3	CASSLWTGFTLSGNTIYF	TGTGCCAGCAGCTTATGGACAGGGTTTACTCTTTCTGGAAACACCATATATTTT
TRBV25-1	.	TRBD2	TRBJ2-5	CASSEGGGGLQETQYF	TGTGCCAGCAGTGAAGGGGGCGGGGGGCTCCAAGAGACCCAGTACTTC
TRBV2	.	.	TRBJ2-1	CASSPQGMNEQFF	TGTGCCAGCAGTCCCCAGGGGATGAATGAGCAGTTCTTC
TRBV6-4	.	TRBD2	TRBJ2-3	CASANSGGATDTQYF	TGTGCCAGTGCGAATAGCGGGGGGGCCACAGATACGCAGTATTTT
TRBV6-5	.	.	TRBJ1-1	CASTNTLNTEAFF	TGTGCCAGCACTAATACACTGAACACTGAAGCTTTCTTT
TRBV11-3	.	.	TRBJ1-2	CASSLEGRRGVYGYTF	TGTGCCAGCAGCTTAGAGGGTAGGAGAGGAGTATATGGCTACACCTTC
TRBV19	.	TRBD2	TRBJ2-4	CASSITGPAGLAGGLAKNIQYF	TGTGCCAGTAGTATTACGGGCCCGGCCGGTCTAGCGGGAGGACTAGCCAAAAACATTCAGTACTTC
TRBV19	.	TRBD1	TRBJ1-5	CASSIVGRGRSNQPQHF	TGTGCCAGTAGTATTGTAGGCAGGGGGCGATCCAATCAGCCCCAGCATTTT
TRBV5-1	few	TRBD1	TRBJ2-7	CASSPRGTGFSYEQYF	TGCGCCAGCAGTCCGAGGGGGACAGGGTTCTCCTACGAGCAGTACTTC
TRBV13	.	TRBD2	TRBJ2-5	CASSRNRLAQETQYF	TGTGCCAGCAGCAGAAACAGACTAGCCCAAGAGACCCAGTACTTC
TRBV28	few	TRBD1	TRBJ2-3	CASSLIGRGSTDTQYF	TGTGCCAGCAGTTTAATTGGCAGGGGGTCCACAGATACGCAGTATTTT